This entry lists 20 T cell receptor beta chains sequenced from one sample in a study of post-analysis software for immune sequencing data. Study results and caveats: The five TRBV segments detected at higher frequency in patients than in controls included TRBV5-6, TRBV5-1 and TRBV20-1.

For these receptors, no antigen is known. Researchers reported that TCR beta cDNA libraries carried unique molecular identifiers. TCRdb analysed the PCR reads with MiXCR anew, one entry per CDR3 protein. The data show approximately 400,000 distinct CDR3 sequences, with roughly 38% seen just once and about an eighth held by the top ten. The sequenced sample was blood. The source is a girl between 10 and 17 years old with multiple sclerosis.

The rearrangement uses TRBV7-9 and TRBJ1-1; the D is unclear. Germline V gene data show CDR1 as SEHNR and CDR2 as FQNEAQ (reference sequence). Trimming removed 1 base at V and 0 bases at J, with 9 bases between. This CDR3 has 15 residues. CDR3 protein: CASSLDEVLNTEAFF. CDR3 DNA sequence: TGTGCCAGCAGCTTAGATGAGGTTCTGAACACTGAAGCTTTCTTT. Together with reference TRBV7-9 and TRBJ1-1, the CDR3 gives the full variable domain: DTGVSQNPRHKITKRGQNVTFRCDPISEHNRLYWYRQTLGQGPEFLTYFQNEAQLEKSRLLSDRFSAERPKGSFSTLEIQRTEQGDSAMYLCASSLDEVLNTEAFFGQGTRLTVV.

This clonotype turned up a few times. The rearrangement uses TRBV12-3 or TRBV12-4 and TRBJ2-1, with a possible D match to TRBD1 (5 bases). The V end lost 6 bases, the J end lost 9 bases, and 18 bases lay between the germline ends. There are 14 residues in the CDR3. The CDR3 nucleotides are TGTGCCAGCAGCCCGACATCCAGGGCGGTTGAGCAGTTCTTC. It encodes CASSPTSRAVEQFF.

This chain connects TRBV2 to TRBJ2-1; 9 bases align to TRBD2. The CDR3 spans 15 residues. J was trimmed by 6 bases and V by 3 bases; bases with no gene match: 6. Germline V gene sequence: CDR1 SNHLY, CDR2 FYNNEI. The CDR3 nucleotides are TGTGCCAGCAGTGAGCGGGGGGGAAGGGGCAATGAGCAGTTCTTC. Encoded protein: CASSERGGRGNEQFF.

The chain employs TRBV19 and TRBJ1-1, with D uncertain. Trimming removed 0 bases from V and 1 base from J, with 3 bases in between. Germline CDR1 is LNHDA and CDR2 is SQIVND (reference sequence). The CDR3 has 13 residues. As DNA, the CDR3 is TGTGCCAGTAGTATAGAGGGGAACACTGAAGCTTTCTTT. Translating it yields CASSIEGNTEAFF.

The chain is built from TRBV18 and TRBJ2-5, with a weak D call TRBD1 (6 bases). V lost 5 bases and J 1 base, leaving 8 bases between the germline ends. The CDR3 contains 13 residues. Germline V gene sequence: CDR1 KGHSH, CDR2 LQKENI. Here the CDR3 reads CASSEQGQETQYF. For the CDR3, the DNA is TGTGCCAGCTCAGAACAGGGCCAAGAGACCCAGTACTTC.

This rearrangement joins TRBV5-5 to TRBJ1-2; unclear D gene. Germline loops: CDR1 SGHKS, CDR2 YYEKEE (reference sequence). The CDR3 spans 13 residues. Trimming stripped 10 bases from V and 5 bases from J, with 18 bases between. CDR3 protein: CAGLQFLGYGYTF. In DNA form, the CDR3 reads TGTGCCGGCTTACAGTTCCTTGGGTATGGCTACACCTTC.

This CDR3 is CASAAGGVYEQYF. In DNA, the CDR3 is TGTGCCAGCGCAGCCGGGGGGGTCTACGAGCAGTACTTC. The rearrangement uses TRBV6-5 and TRBJ2-7; 8 nucleotides align to TRBD2. The CDR3 is 13 residues long. The J segment lost 3 bases and the V segment lost 8 bases, leaving 6 bases of the junction unmatched. The V gene's germline CDR1 is MNHEY and CDR2 SVGAGI.

The V gene is TRBV4-2, the J gene TRBJ1-6; 7 nucleotides align to TRBD1. V lost 3 bases to trimming and J lost 5 bases; unmatched junction nucleotides: 16. This CDR3 has 19 amino acids. Germline-derived CDR1 and CDR2 are LGHNA and YNFKEQ. The CDR3: CASSQDGTWTGDNNSPLHF. The CDR3 region has the DNA TGTGCCAGCAGCCAGGATGGGACGTGGACAGGAGATAATAATTCACCCCTCCACTTT.

This chain links TRBV27 with TRBJ1-2; D unclear. Germline lookup yields CDR1 MNHEY and CDR2 SMNVEV (reference sequence). V was clipped by 7 bases and J by 4 bases, with 16 bases between them. This CDR3 region has 14 residues. The CDR3 loop reads CASTPRGSTYGYTF. CDR3 sequence (DNA): TGTGCCAGCACTCCCCGGGGATCGACCTATGGCTACACCTTC.

This chain connects TRBV4-1 to TRBJ1-1; D remains ambiguous. Trimming took 4 bases from V and 3 from J, leaving 9 bases between them. This CDR3 comprises 13 residues. Germline values: CDR1 MGHRA, CDR2 YSYEKL. CDR3: CASSREVDTEAFF. The CDR3 DNA is TGCGCCAGCAGCCGGGAGGTTGACACTGAAGCTTTCTTT.

The count of this clonotype is one. V is TRBV12-3 or TRBV12-4 and J is TRBJ2-3; 9 nucleotides align to TRBD2. The CDR3 spans 15 residues. V was clipped by 6 bases and J by 1 base; unmatched bases: 5. The CDR3 protein is CASSAGGTRTDTQYF. CDR3 nucleotides: TGTGCCAGCAGCGCGGGGGGGACTCGCACAGATACGCAGTATTTT.

This clonotype has a handful of counts. The V gene is TRBV6-5, the J gene TRBJ1-1, with TRBD1 as a possible D gene (5 bases). Germline assignment: CDR1 MNHEY and CDR2 SVGAGI. Trimming removed 8 bases at V and 3 bases at J, with 13 bases between. This CDR3 has 13 amino acids. The CDR3 region is CASVLRGHTEAFF. DNA of the CDR3: TGTGCCAGCGTCCTTAGGGGTCACACTGAAGCTTTCTTT.

As for this clonotype: A much larger clonotype is one base distant, so this may be a read error. The V gene is TRBV7-9, the J gene TRBJ2-7; D unresolved. Germline V gives CDR1 SEHNR, CDR2 FQNEAQ (reference sequence). This CDR3 has 15 residues. The ends were cut back, 4 bases at V and 5 bases at J, with 18 bases in the middle. CDR3 nucleotide sequence: TGTGCCAGCAGCTCTTTCCGCCGTACTCAGCACGAGCAGTACTTC. Its protein product is CASSSFRRTQHEQYF.

Of note for this clonotype: One end of the junction is discordant with germline, which a read error may explain. The chain recombines TRBV4-3 with TRBJ2-6; D is perhaps TRBD1 (5 bases). The CDR3 consists of 15 residues. From germline, CDR1 is LGHNA and CDR2 YSLEER. The DNA for the CDR3 is TGCGCCAGCAGCCAATCAGGTTCTGGGGCCAGCGTCCTGACTTTC. Translating gives CASSQSGSGASVLTF.

V gene TRBV7-9 combines with J gene TRBJ2-5; D tentatively fits TRBD1 or TRBD2 (5 bases each). Near its end, the DNA agrees better with TRBJ2-7, so the J call may be wrong. This CDR3 is 14 amino acids long. CDR1 and CDR2 from the germline V gene are SEHNR and FQNEAQ (reference sequence). The CDR3 sequence is CASSGGPGGHEQYF. The CDR3 nucleotides read TGTGCCAGCAGCGGGGGTCCTGGGGGACACGAGCAGTACTTC.

This clonotype was counted ten times or more. J is TRBJ2-7 and V is TRBV4-1; TRBD2 is a possible D gene (5 bases). CDR1 and CDR2 from the germline V gene are MGHRA and YSYEKL. The CDR3 contains 14 residues. V shed 0 bases and J shed 2 bases, with 8 bases lying between them. The CDR3 is CASSQEVGTYEQYF. The CDR3 DNA reads TGCGCCAGCAGCCAAGAGGTCGGGACCTACGAGCAGTACTTC.

Details on this clonotype: A much bigger clone sits one base away, suggesting this may be a read error. The DNA of the CDR3 is TGCAGTGCTAGAAACAGCGGGGGGGCCCCCTACGAGCAGTACTTC. It codes for CSARNSGGAPYEQYF. The rearrangement links TRBV20-1 to TRBJ2-7, with 10 positions matching TRBD2. The CDR3 loop spans 15 amino acids. Trimming took 2 bases from V and 2 from J; bases not matched to a gene: 6. CDR1 and CDR2 from the germline V gene are DFQATT and SNEGSKA (reference sequence).

The chain uses TRBV5-1 and TRBJ2-7; D tentatively fits TRBD1 or TRBD2 (5 bases each). Germline CDR1 SGHRS, CDR2 YFSETQ. V dropped 3 bases and J dropped 3 bases, with 13 bases sitting between them. The CDR3 contains 14 residues. The CDR3 reads CASSSSGTVYEQYF. The CDR3 nucleotides read TGCGCCAGCAGCTCATCCGGGACGGTCTACGAGCAGTACTTC.

The chain recombines TRBV29-1 with TRBJ2-1; D might be TRBD2 (5 bases). Per the germline V gene, CDR1 is SQVTM and CDR2 is ANQGSEA. The CDR3 contains 13 residues. V was clipped by 4 bases and J by 6 bases, with 13 bases between them. The CDR3 DNA reads as TGCAGCGTTGCGGGATTACTAGTCAATGAGCAGTTCTTC. Its translation: CSVAGLLVNEQFF.

This clonotype was counted a few times. The J gene is TRBJ2-7, the V gene TRBV12-3 or TRBV12-4; D might be TRBD1 (5 bases). The CDR3 is 15 residues long. Between the trimmed V and J ends, which lost 3 bases and 1 base, there was a span of 13 bases. The chain's CDR3 is CASSFWGRESYEQYF. CDR3 coding DNA: TGTGCCAGCAGTTTCTGGGGCAGGGAATCCTACGAGCAGTACTTC.